The clone carrying this TCR beta chain has at least ten counts. The antigen remains undetermined. The CDR3 has 15 amino acids. The germline V gene encodes CDR1 SGHDT and CDR2 YYEEEE. V was shortened by 4 bases and J by 6 bases, with 18 bases between the two germline ends. The library targeted TCRbeta and was prepared with unique molecular identifiers. A single record per CDR3 protein comes from TCRdb applying MiXCR to the PCR reads. The data hold around 250,000 distinct CDR3 sequences, with roughly 7.7% observed a single time. This entry comes from a study of T-cell reconstitution after alpha-beta-depleted transplantation in children. Study-level results: Expanded graft clones numbering several hundred reportedly gave rise to alpha-beta T cells about two months after transplant. Newly generated T cells supplied most T-cell counts and diversity one year post-transplant.

The chain joins TRBV5-6 to TRBJ2-3; TRBD2 might be the D (5 bases). The sequence derives from a male patient younger than 18 who had a stem cell transplant for acute lymphoblastic leukemia, so the T cells may come from the graft donor. The specimen was PBMCs, mostly from graft donor cells, collected 180 days after TCRalphabeta/CD19-depleted stem cell transplant. The CDR3 DNA follows: TGTGCCAGCAGCCCTCAGAGCGGCGTGGGGGATACGCAGTATTTT. As protein: CASSPQSGVGDTQYF.